The sequence of this T cell receptor (beta chain) was determined in a study of blood T cell repertoires in COVID-19. About the research overall: Spain, Italy and the United States supplied samples that represented acute and convalescent COVID-19. PBMCs, B-cell-depleted T cells, or T cells provided the cDNA or gDNA that made up the material.

The germline V gene has CDR1 MDHEN and CDR2 SYDVKM. There are 17 residues in the CDR3. V lost 6 bases to trimming and J lost 2 bases, with 17 bases between them. How the authors handled the data: Amplifying reference gene primers gave estimates of nucleated cell counts. Clones were sequenced by immunoSEQ multiplex PCR, and TCRdb holds only the in-frame ones, with some missing. The D gene and trimming were derived from the DNA, and the V and J assignments and clone size from that table. The profile shows about 82,000 clones, around 80% of them singletons. V gene TRBV28 combines with J gene TRBJ2-6; D is perhaps TRBD1 (7 bases). Sequences were obtained from peripheral blood. The receptor was derived from a woman in her thirties or forties with active or convalescent COVID-19. CDR3 in amino acids: CASRNQGGKAGANVLTF. CDR3 sequence (DNA): TGTGCCAGCAGAAACCAGGGGGGTAAAGCTGGGGCCAACGTCCTGACTTTC.